These T cell receptor beta chains were read from a single sample in a study of cytomegalovirus exposure and HLA in healthy donors. Sequencing used immunoSEQ multiplex PCR; TCRdb keeps in-frame clones, though not all of them. The repertoire holds some 160,000 clones, with less than 90% as singletons. The material sequenced was PBMCs. These receptors were collected from a male donor in good health and CMV-seropositive. Each CDR3 is given with its conserved first and last residue. Fields, in order: J gene, D gene, clone size, V gene, CDR3 protein, CDR3 DNA. D genes are given only for firm matches. Part of the rows lack a size; the others show once, few, many or a class for expanded clones.

j_gene: TRBJ1-5; d_gene: .; abundance: .; v_gene: TRBV6-6; CDR3aa: CASSYSTGPNQPQHF; CDR3nt: TGTGCCAGCAGTTACTCTACAGGGCCCAATCAGCCCCAGCATTTT
j_gene: TRBJ1-6; d_gene: TRBD1; abundance: .; v_gene: TRBV18; CDR3aa: CASSDRGGSPLHF; CDR3nt: TGTGCCAGCTCAGACAGGGGGGGATCACCCCTCCACTTT
j_gene: TRBJ1-6; d_gene: .; abundance: few; v_gene: TRBV6-5; CDR3aa: CASRHYGDNSPLHF; CDR3nt: TGTGCCAGCAGACATTACGGGGATAATTCACCCCTCCACTTT
j_gene: TRBJ2-7; d_gene: TRBD1; abundance: .; v_gene: TRBV6-5; CDR3aa: CASSITGGQSYEQYF; CDR3nt: TGTGCCAGCAGTATCACAGGGGGCCAATCCTACGAGCAGTACTTC
j_gene: TRBJ2-3; d_gene: .; abundance: .; v_gene: TRBV28; CDR3aa: CASSGPVSGDTQYF; CDR3nt: TGTGCCAGCAGTGGCCCCGTCTCGGGAGATACGCAGTATTTT
j_gene: TRBJ2-7; d_gene: TRBD1; abundance: .; v_gene: TRBV5-1; CDR3aa: CASSPGSGTGNYEQYF; CDR3nt: TGCGCCAGCAGCCCTGGCTCAGGGACAGGGAATTACGAGCAGTACTTC
j_gene: TRBJ2-3; d_gene: TRBD2; abundance: .; v_gene: TRBV9; CDR3aa: CASSVDLAGITDTQYF; CDR3nt: TGTGCCAGCAGCGTAGACCTAGCGGGGATCACAGATACGCAGTATTTT
j_gene: TRBJ1-6; d_gene: .; abundance: once; v_gene: TRBV27; CDR3aa: CASSLSGAGYNSPLHF; CDR3nt: TGTGCCAGCAGTTTATCGGGGGCTGGCTATAATTCACCCCTCCACTTT
j_gene: TRBJ2-5; d_gene: TRBD2; abundance: .; v_gene: TRBV30; CDR3aa: CAWTHESRGGPETQYF; CDR3nt: TGTGCCTGGACCCATGAGTCGCGGGGAGGGCCAGAGACCCAGTACTTC
j_gene: TRBJ2-3; d_gene: .; abundance: .; v_gene: TRBV5-4; CDR3aa: CASSLDAVGLSDTQYF; CDR3nt: TGTGCCAGCAGCTTGGATGCCGTAGGACTTTCAGATACGCAGTATTTT
j_gene: TRBJ2-3; d_gene: .; abundance: .; v_gene: TRBV11-2; CDR3aa: CASSSGVARTDTQYF; CDR3nt: TGTGCCAGCAGCTCGGGAGTAGCAAGGACAGATACGCAGTATTTT
j_gene: TRBJ2-7; d_gene: TRBD2; abundance: .; v_gene: TRBV5-4; CDR3aa: CASRPGTSGYEQYF; CDR3nt: TGTGCCAGCAGACCCGGGACTAGCGGTTACGAGCAGTACTTC
j_gene: TRBJ1-1; d_gene: .; abundance: few; v_gene: TRBV6-5; CDR3aa: CASREAGAGNTEAFF; CDR3nt: TGTGCCAGCAGGGAGGCGGGGGCCGGGAACACTGAAGCTTTCTTT
j_gene: TRBJ1-2; d_gene: .; abundance: .; v_gene: TRBV6-5; CDR3aa: CASSPRDTSYGYTF; CDR3nt: TGTGCCAGCAGTCCCCGGGACACATCTTATGGCTACACCTTC
j_gene: TRBJ1-5; d_gene: .; abundance: .; v_gene: TRBV27; CDR3aa: CASSFTLGSNQPQHF; CDR3nt: TGTGCCAGCAGTTTCACCCTAGGTAGCAATCAGCCCCAGCATTTT
j_gene: TRBJ2-2; d_gene: .; abundance: once; v_gene: TRBV11-2; CDR3aa: CASYGSTGELFF; CDR3nt: TGTGCCAGCTACGGGAGCACCGGGGAGCTGTTTTTT
j_gene: TRBJ2-7; d_gene: TRBD2; abundance: few; v_gene: TRBV5-6; CDR3aa: CASSLGLAGTYEQYF; CDR3nt: TGTGCCAGCAGCTTAGGGCTAGCGGGAACCTACGAGCAGTACTTC
j_gene: TRBJ1-1; d_gene: TRBD1; abundance: .; v_gene: TRBV7-3; CDR3aa: CASSLRGTGATMNTEAFF; CDR3nt: TGTGCCAGCAGCTTAAGGGGGACAGGGGCAACCATGAACACTGAAGCTTTCTTT
j_gene: TRBJ1-5; d_gene: .; abundance: .; v_gene: TRBV4-2; CDR3aa: CASSQGSLQPQHF; CDR3nt: TGTGCCAGCAGCCAAGGGAGTCTCCAGCCCCAGCATTTT
j_gene: TRBJ2-7; d_gene: .; abundance: few; v_gene: TRBV11-3; CDR3aa: CASSLASSYEQYF; CDR3nt: TGTGCCAGCAGCTTAGCTAGCTCCTACGAGCAGTACTTC
j_gene: TRBJ2-1; d_gene: .; abundance: few; v_gene: TRBV7-3; CDR3aa: CASSSPGSSYNEQFF; CDR3nt: TGTGCCAGCAGCTCCCCGGGATCCTCCTACAATGAGCAGTTCTTC
j_gene: TRBJ2-1; d_gene: .; abundance: .; v_gene: TRBV27; CDR3aa: CASSLRVGVGSTYNEQFF; CDR3nt: TGTGCCAGCAGTTTGAGGGTTGGGGTGGGATCTACCTACAATGAGCAGTTCTTC
j_gene: TRBJ1-1; d_gene: .; abundance: .; v_gene: TRBV6-6; CDR3aa: CASSYSLNDRGTEAFF; CDR3nt: TGTGCCAGCAGTTACTCGCTCAATGATAGAGGGACTGAAGCTTTCTTT
j_gene: TRBJ1-6; d_gene: .; abundance: .; v_gene: TRBV25-1; CDR3aa: CASSKGGNSPLHF; CDR3nt: TGTGCCAGCAGTAAGGGGGGGAATTCACCCCTCCACTTT
j_gene: TRBJ1-6; d_gene: .; abundance: .; v_gene: TRBV19; CDR3aa: CASGGGSYNSPLHF; CDR3nt: TGTGCCAGTGGGGGGGGCTCCTATAATTCACCCCTCCACTTT
j_gene: TRBJ1-1; d_gene: .; abundance: .; v_gene: TRBV28; CDR3aa: CASSLGGIQDTEAFF; CDR3nt: TGTGCCAGCAGTTTAGGAGGCATTCAGGACACTGAAGCTTTCTTT
j_gene: TRBJ1-5; d_gene: .; abundance: medium-sized; v_gene: TRBV6-4; CDR3aa: CASSSSSEGQPQHF; CDR3nt: TGTGCCAGCAGCTCCTCAAGCGAGGGACAGCCCCAGCATTTT
j_gene: TRBJ2-5; d_gene: TRBD1; abundance: .; v_gene: TRBV19; CDR3aa: CASSMGTAEETQYF; CDR3nt: TGTGCCAGTAGTATGGGGACAGCGGAAGAGACCCAGTACTTC
j_gene: TRBJ2-1; d_gene: .; abundance: .; v_gene: TRBV6-1; CDR3aa: CASSGIGVGEQFF; CDR3nt: TGTGCCAGCAGTGGAATCGGGGTAGGTGAGCAGTTCTTC
j_gene: TRBJ2-3; d_gene: TRBD2; abundance: .; v_gene: TRBV7-3; CDR3aa: CASSSTSGITDTQYF; CDR3nt: TGTGCCAGCAGCTCGACTAGCGGGATTACAGATACGCAGTATTTT
j_gene: TRBJ2-1; d_gene: TRBD1; abundance: .; v_gene: TRBV30; CDR3aa: CAWSRDRQFF; CDR3nt: TGTGCCTGGAGCAGGGACAGGCAGTTCTTC
j_gene: TRBJ1-3; d_gene: TRBD1; abundance: .; v_gene: TRBV7-2; CDR3aa: CASSVTLTGRSGNTIYF; CDR3nt: TGTGCCAGCAGCGTAACCTTGACAGGGCGCTCTGGAAACACCATATATTTT
j_gene: TRBJ2-1; d_gene: .; abundance: .; v_gene: TRBV13; CDR3aa: CATRGRREYNEQFF; CDR3nt: TGTGCCACCCGGGGGAGGCGGGAATACAATGAGCAGTTCTTC
j_gene: TRBJ1-3; d_gene: .; abundance: .; v_gene: TRBV6-5; CDR3aa: CASSYDLGDTIYF; CDR3nt: TGTGCCAGCAGTTACGATCTGGGCGACACCATATATTTT
j_gene: TRBJ2-3; d_gene: .; abundance: .; v_gene: TRBV5-1; CDR3aa: CASSLIPGRGADTQYF; CDR3nt: TGCGCCAGCAGCTTAATTCCGGGCAGGGGCGCAGATACGCAGTATTTT
j_gene: TRBJ2-1; d_gene: .; abundance: .; v_gene: TRBV4-2; CDR3aa: CASSPPGGSFNEQFF; CDR3nt: TGTGCCAGCAGCCCACCCGGGGGATCATTCAATGAGCAGTTCTTC
j_gene: TRBJ1-5; d_gene: .; abundance: .; v_gene: TRBV21-1; CDR3aa: CASSPRGSQPQHF; CDR3nt: TGTGCCAGCAGCCCTCGGGGGAGTCAGCCCCAGCATTTT
j_gene: TRBJ2-1; d_gene: .; abundance: once; v_gene: TRBV18; CDR3aa: CASSPPAGSSYNEQFF; CDR3nt: TGTGCCAGCTCACCCCCCGCGGGGAGCTCCTACAATGAGCAGTTCTTC
j_gene: TRBJ2-7; d_gene: TRBD1; abundance: .; v_gene: TRBV10-3; CDR3aa: CAISAGGRGTGPYEQYF; CDR3nt: TGTGCCATCAGTGCGGGGGGACGGGGGACAGGGCCATACGAGCAGTACTTC
j_gene: TRBJ2-3; d_gene: .; abundance: .; v_gene: TRBV7-9; CDR3aa: CASSSRRLDSSTDTQYF; CDR3nt: TGTGCCAGCAGCTCCCGACGACTAGATTCTAGCACAGATACGCAGTATTTT
j_gene: TRBJ2-3; d_gene: TRBD2; abundance: .; v_gene: TRBV11-2; CDR3aa: CASSRTSGSSTDTQYF; CDR3nt: TGTGCCAGCAGTAGGACTAGCGGGAGTAGCACAGATACGCAGTATTTT
j_gene: TRBJ2-1; d_gene: TRBD2; abundance: .; v_gene: TRBV28; CDR3aa: CASSWTSTYNEQFF; CDR3nt: TGTGCCAGCAGCTGGACTAGCACCTACAATGAGCAGTTCTTC
j_gene: TRBJ2-7; d_gene: TRBD1; abundance: .; v_gene: TRBV19; CDR3aa: CASSSPGTASSYEQYF; CDR3nt: TGTGCCAGTAGTTCTCCCGGGACAGCGAGCTCCTACGAGCAGTACTTC